Listed below are T cell receptor beta chains from one sample, sequenced in a study of OX40 agonist ivuxolimab in advanced cancers. TCRdb's copy holds only in-frame clones and misses some; the assay was immunoSEQ multiplex PCR. Seen here are under 90,000 clones, roughly 89% observed once, and the top ten hold around 0.19%. Specimen: CD4+ or CD8+ T cells sorted from blood, collected in a trial of the OX40 agonist ivuxolimab. Every receptor here comes from an adult with an advanced solid tumor such as melanoma, head and neck, liver or kidney cancer. The CDR3 runs from the conserved cysteine through the conserved F or W. The order of the fields is V gene, CDR3 length, J gene, clone size, CDR3 protein. Clone size is stated in some rows and not others, as once, few, many or a class when expanded.

V: TRBV9
length: 13
J: TRBJ1-1
size: -
CDR3: CASSKTWGTEAFF

V: TRBV19
length: 14
J: TRBJ2-3
size: -
CDR3: CASTLGLYTDTQYF

V: TRBV30
length: 16
J: TRBJ1-3
size: -
CDR3: CAWSLRGSRSGNTIYF

V: TRBV7-9
length: 14
J: TRBJ1-1
size: -
CDR3: CASSLDLLQGEAFF

V: TRBV27
length: 16
J: TRBJ1-6
size: -
CDR3: CASSFTGADYNSPLHF

V: TRBV11-3
length: 14
J: TRBJ2-3
size: -
CDR3: CASSLGRGTDTQYF

V: TRBV11-2
length: 14
J: TRBJ1-2
size: -
CDR3: CASSLLRQGDGYTF

V: TRBV30
length: 11
J: TRBJ1-1
size: -
CDR3: CAWIVGISAFF

V: TRBV7-9
length: 13
J: TRBJ2-4
size: -
CDR3: CASSSNRENIQYF

V: TRBV14
length: 17
J: TRBJ1-6
size: few
CDR3: CASSEVGVRGGNSPLHF

V: TRBV5-4
length: 16
J: TRBJ2-6
size: -
CDR3: CASSLDPGAGANVLTF

V: TRBV7-3
length: 15
J: TRBJ1-2
size: -
CDR3: CASSASTGSSNGYTF

V: TRBV15
length: 16
J: TRBJ1-5
size: -
CDR3: CATSRDDQVKNQPQHF

V: TRBV4-1
length: 14
J: TRBJ2-5
size: -
CDR3: CASSQGAGEETQYF

V: TRBV5-6
length: 16
J: TRBJ2-7
size: few
CDR3: CASSLAVAGGLYEQYF

V: TRBV11-2
length: 15
J: TRBJ2-7
size: -
CDR3: CASSLGAAASYEQYF

V: TRBV7-8
length: 14
J: TRBJ1-2
size: -
CDR3: CASSSDRGVHGYTF

V: TRBV29-1
length: 12
J: TRBJ1-1
size: few
CDR3: CSVVYRDAEAFF

V: TRBV5-1
length: 13
J: TRBJ1-1
size: -
CDR3: CASSSGLNTEAFF

V: TRBV11-2
length: 15
J: TRBJ2-1
size: -
CDR3: CASTSGASGMNEQFF

V: TRBV28
length: 14
J: TRBJ2-7
size: -
CDR3: CASSRASGRYEQYF

V: TRBV28
length: 15
J: TRBJ2-5
size: -
CDR3: CASSISGAGKETQYF

V: TRBV7-9
length: 14
J: TRBJ2-3
size: many
CDR3: CASSALASTDTQYF

V: TRBV27
length: 13
J: TRBJ1-1
size: -
CDR3: CASSRRSDTEAFF

V: TRBV7-8
length: 14
J: TRBJ2-3
size: -
CDR3: CASSLRGNTDTQYF

V: TRBV2
length: 17
J: TRBJ1-3
size: -
CDR3: CASSLHFDRTTGNTIYF

V: TRBV7-9
length: 14
J: TRBJ1-6
size: -
CDR3: CASSRDRLNSPLHF

V: TRBV18
length: 14
J: TRBJ1-2
size: -
CDR3: CASSPNGTGGGYTF

V: TRBV5-1
length: 14
J: TRBJ1-4
size: -
CDR3: CASSLGGGNEKLFF

V: TRBV18
length: 17
J: TRBJ2-7
size: -
CDR3: CASSPRSGTDLSYEQYF

V: TRBV5-1
length: 13
J: TRBJ2-5
size: -
CDR3: CASSLAEFETQYF

V: TRBV19
length: 13
J: TRBJ2-4
size: -
CDR3: CASRDRAENIQYF

V: TRBV4-1
length: 17
J: TRBJ2-2
size: -
CDR3: CASSQELAGGPGGELFF

V: TRBV7-9
length: 15
J: TRBJ2-3
size: -
CDR3: CASSSTSGRTDTQYF

V: TRBV28
length: 15
J: TRBJ2-7
size: -
CDR3: CASNPDGQGIPEQYF

V: TRBV11-2
length: 12
J: TRBJ1-2
size: -
CDR3: CASSLDLYGYTF